A single sample is the source of the 21 T cell receptor beta chains below, sequenced in a study of long-term antiretroviral therapy in people with HIV. The libraries were made with immunoSEQ v3.0 at survey level. Repertoires were generated with immunoSEQ multiplex PCR, while TCRdb's copy carries only in-frame clones and drops some. The sample carries 20,000 to 25,000 clones, about 80% recorded once. The source material was unsorted PBMCs, sampled 1.1 years before starting antiretroviral therapy. The receptors were gathered from a woman aged 40 to 50 with HIV.

The chain joins TRBV18 to TRBJ2-1; the D gene could be TRBD1 or TRBD2 (7 bases each). Trimming removed 3 bases from V and 3 bases from J, with 15 bases in between. This CDR3 spans 16 amino acids. Looked up from germline, CDR1 is KGHSH and CDR2 is LQKENI. The CDR3 is CASSPLGGGYYNEQFF. The CDR3 DNA reads as TGTGCCAGCTCACCCCTGGGAGGGGGCTACTACAATGAGCAGTTCTTC.

This chain links TRBV27 with TRBJ1-2, with 7 bases fitting TRBD1. J gave up 3 bases and V 4 bases, and 11 bases lay outside the gene matches. Germline loops: CDR1 MNHEY, CDR2 SMNVEV (reference sequence). This CDR3 is built from 16 residues. In nucleotides, the CDR3 is TGTGCCAGCAGTTCCGCGGGGGGACAGCTCTACTATGGCTACACCTTC. It translates to CASSSAGGQLYYGYTF.

V usage is TRBV4-1 and J usage is TRBJ1-2, with 7 bases aligning to TRBD1. Losses at the gene ends were 5 bases for V and 5 bases for J; bases not matched to a gene: 11. The CDR3 consists of 15 residues. Germline V gene data show CDR1 as MGHRA and CDR2 as YSYEKL. The CDR3: CASSGGTAAPYGYTF. The CDR3 bases are TGCGCCAGCAGCGGAGGGACAGCGGCTCCGTATGGCTACACCTTC.

There are a few counts of this clone. The chain joins TRBV30 to TRBJ2-5; the D gene is possibly TRBD1 (6 bases). This CDR3 spans 15 amino acids. Germline V CDR1 and CDR2: GTSNPN, SVGIG (reference sequence). V was clipped by 1 base and J by 6 bases, with 18 bases between them. This chain's CDR3 is CAWSDLDRLGQTQYF. Written as DNA, the CDR3 is TGTGCCTGGAGTGACCTTGACAGGCTGGGGCAGACCCAGTACTTC.

The CDR3 nucleotides read TGTGCCAGCAGCCAAGTTCCGGGGTTAGGCACTGAAGCTTTCTTT. Translating it yields CASSQVPGLGTEAFF. The chain has TRBV14 and TRBJ1-1; no firm D call. There are 15 residues in the CDR3. Germline V gene sequence: CDR1 SGHDN, CDR2 FVKESK. Trimming pared 1 base from V and 4 bases from J, leaving 13 bases between.

The CDR3 nucleotides read TGTGCCAGCGGGGGAGGGGGACTCCTAGCCTACGAGCAGTACTTC. Its translation is CASGGGGLLAYEQYF. This chain joins TRBV7-8 and TRBJ2-7, with D maybe TRBD2 (7 bases). V shed 8 bases and J shed 2 bases, with 19 bases lying between them. Germline V CDR1 and CDR2: SGHVS, FQNEAQ. This CDR3 has 15 amino acids.

The V gene is TRBV5-4, the J gene TRBJ2-2; D is perhaps TRBD1 or TRBD2 (6 bases each). The V end was cut by 2 bases, the J end by 7 bases, with 9 bases between. This CDR3 has 13 residues. The V gene's germline CDR1 is SGHNT and CDR2 YYREEE (reference sequence). CDR3 residues: CASSLQGGGELFF. The CDR3 DNA reads TGTGCCAGCAGCTTACAGGGAGGCGGGGAGCTGTTTTTT. The complete variable domain, with remaining parts taken from reference TRBV5-4 and TRBJ2-2, reads ETGVTQSPTHLIKTRGQQVTLRCSSQSGHNTVSWYQQALGQGPQFIFQYYREEENGRGNFPPRFSGLQFPNYSSELNVNALELDDSALYLCASSLQGGGELFFGEGSRLTVL.

The rearrangement links TRBV2 to TRBJ2-7; D is ambiguous. The CDR3 is 13 amino acids. Germline loops: CDR1 SNHLY, CDR2 FYNNEI. V shed 8 bases and J shed 3 bases, with 14 bases lying between them. CDR3 sequence: CASRSPDDYEQYF. The CDR3 region has the DNA TGTGCCAGCCGTTCCCCGGACGACTACGAGCAGTACTTC. The full variable domain, with the rest looked up from reference TRBV2 and TRBJ2-7, is EPEVTQTPSHQVTQMGQEVILRCVPISNHLYFYWYRQILGQKVEFLVSFYNNEISEKSEIFDDQFSVERPDGSNFTLKIRSTKLEDSAMYFCASRSPDDYEQYFGPGTRLTVT.

This rearrangement joins TRBV10-1 to TRBJ1-2; D remains ambiguous. Trimming left V 8 bases short and J 4 bases short, with 11 bases between. CDR1 and CDR2 (germline): WNHNN, SYGVQD (reference sequence). The CDR3 runs 12 residues. The CDR3 bases are TGCGCCAGCTCCGACACCATCTATGGCTACACCTTC. This encodes CASSDTIYGYTF.

This rearrangement joins TRBV6-5 to TRBJ2-2; D is undetermined. Germline values: CDR1 MNHEY, CDR2 SVGAGI. This CDR3 comprises 14 residues. Between the trimmed V and J ends, which lost 3 bases and 1 base, there was a span of 6 bases. CDR3 nucleotide sequence: TGTGCCAGCAGTTATACGGGGAACACCGGGGAGCTGTTTTTT. This gives the protein CASSYTGNTGELFF.

The CDR3: CAWSHRTGGEPQHF. In DNA, the CDR3 is TGTGCCTGGAGTCATCGGACAGGGGGCGAGCCCCAGCATTTT. The chain links TRBV30 to TRBJ1-5; 11 bases are shared with TRBD1. V shed 2 bases, J shed 8 bases, and the junction held 5 bases outside the gene matches. This CDR3 is 14 amino acids long. Germline lookup yields CDR1 GTSNPN and CDR2 SVGIG (reference sequence). Using reference TRBV30 and TRBJ1-5 for the parts outside the CDR3, the full variable domain is SQTIHQWPATLVQPVGSPLSLECTVEGTSNPNLYWYRQAAGRGLQLLFYSVGIGQISSEVPQNLSASRPQDRQFILSSKKLLLSDSGFYLCAWSHRTGGEPQHFGDGTRLSIL.

This chain connects TRBV13 to TRBJ2-3, with 14 bases aligning to TRBD2. The CDR3 runs 17 residues. V was clipped by 5 bases and J by 1 base; unmatched bases: 5. From germline, CDR1 is PRHDT and CDR2 FYEKMQ (reference sequence). The CDR3 reads CASSPWGLAGGTDTQYF. DNA of the CDR3: TGTGCCAGCAGCCCGTGGGGACTAGCGGGGGGCACAGATACGCAGTATTTT.

The gene calls are TRBV15 and TRBJ2-1; 7 bases match TRBD1. The CDR3 is made up of 15 amino acids. V trimming: 4 bases; J trimming: 2 bases; junction bases outside the gene matches: 5. The germline gives CDR1 LNHNV, CDR2 YYDKDF (reference sequence). The CDR3 bases are TGTGCCACCAGCATACCCGGGACAGCCTACAATGAGCAGTTCTTC. Translated, it gives CATSIPGTAYNEQFF.

J is TRBJ2-7 and V is TRBV7-8, with D possibly being TRBD1 (5 bases). The V end lost 5 bases, the J end lost 7 bases, and 12 bases lay between the germline ends. CDR1 is SGHVS and CDR2 is FQNEAQ in the germline V gene. This CDR3 is built from 12 residues. CDR3 loop: CASSEGAEEQYF. CDR3 DNA sequence: TGTGCCAGCAGCGAAGGGGCGGAGGAGCAGTACTTC.

The V gene is TRBV25-1, the J gene TRBJ2-7, with D unresolved. This CDR3 contains 11 residues. In germline, CDR1 is MGHDK, CDR2 SYGVNS. Deletions cut 1 base from V and 6 bases from J, with 4 bases between. For the CDR3, the DNA is TGTGCCAGCAGTGAATCCCTCGAGCAGTACTTC. Translating it yields CASSESLEQYF.

The rearrangement links TRBV30 to TRBJ2-7, with 13 bases lining up with TRBD2. V was clipped by 5 bases and J by 2 bases; unmatched bases: 9. Germline values: CDR1 GTSNPN, CDR2 SVGIG (reference sequence). The length of the CDR3 is 16 residues. The CDR3 DNA is TGTGCCTGGGCCCCGCCCGGACTAGCGGGAGCCTACGAGCAGTACTTC. It specifies CAWAPPGLAGAYEQYF.

This chain connects TRBV18 to TRBJ2-1, with a weak D call TRBD1 (6 bases). Trimming took off 8 bases at V and 4 bases at J, with 12 bases between the two ends. There are 13 residues in the CDR3. Germline-derived CDR1 and CDR2 are KGHSH and LQKENI. CDR3 amino acids: CASKGQIYNEQFF. The DNA for the CDR3 is TGTGCCAGCAAAGGACAGATTTACAATGAGCAGTTCTTC.

This clone was found once. The J gene is TRBJ1-1, the V gene TRBV11-2; D uncertain. Germline V gene sequence: CDR1 SGHAT, CDR2 FQNNGV. The ends were cut back, 3 bases at V and 2 bases at J, with 10 bases in the middle. This CDR3 is built from 14 residues. This chain's CDR3 is CASSFEWKNTEAFF. The CDR3 DNA sequence: TGTGCCAGCAGCTTTGAGTGGAAAAACACTGAAGCTTTCTTT.

The chain uses TRBV11-2 and TRBJ2-1; 8 positions agree with TRBD2. The CDR3 is made up of 15 amino acids. Germline CDR1 SGHAT, CDR2 FQNNGV. The ends lost 5 bases at V and 4 bases at J; junction bases unmatched: 7. CDR3 amino acids: CASSPIAGWYNEQFF. CDR3 DNA: TGTGCCAGCAGCCCGATAGCGGGATGGTACAATGAGCAGTTCTTC.

The chain employs TRBV5-4 and TRBJ1-2; D perhaps matches TRBD1 (6 bases). V was trimmed by 2 bases and J by 3 bases, leaving 11 bases between them. The CDR3 contains 14 residues. CDR1 is SGHNT and CDR2 is YYREEE in the germline V gene (reference sequence). In DNA form, the CDR3 reads TGTGCCAGCAGCTTAGAAGGGGGATACTATGGCTACACCTTC. Its translation is CASSLEGGYYGYTF.

The rearrangement uses TRBV5-1 and TRBJ1-1; D not resolved. This CDR3 comprises 14 residues. V lost 0 bases to trimming and J lost 1 base, with 7 bases between them. Germline assignment: CDR1 SGHRS and CDR2 YFSETQ. In DNA form, the CDR3 reads TGCGCCAGCAGCTTGGTCGGTCCGAACACTGAAGCTTTCTTT. Encoded protein: CASSLVGPNTEAFF.